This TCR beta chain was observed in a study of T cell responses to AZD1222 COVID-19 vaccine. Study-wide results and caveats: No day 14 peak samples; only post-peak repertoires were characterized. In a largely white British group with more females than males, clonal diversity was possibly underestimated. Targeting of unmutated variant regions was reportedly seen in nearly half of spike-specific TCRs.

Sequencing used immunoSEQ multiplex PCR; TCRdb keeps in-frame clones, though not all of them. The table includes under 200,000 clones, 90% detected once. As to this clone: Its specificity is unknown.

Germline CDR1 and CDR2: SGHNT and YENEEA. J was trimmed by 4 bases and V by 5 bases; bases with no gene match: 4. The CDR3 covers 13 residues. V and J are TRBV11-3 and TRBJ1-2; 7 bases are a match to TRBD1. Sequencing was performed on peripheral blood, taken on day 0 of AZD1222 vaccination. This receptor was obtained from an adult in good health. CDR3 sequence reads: CASSRGQAYGYTF. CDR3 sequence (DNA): TGTGCCAGCAGCCGCGGACAGGCCTATGGCTACACCTTC.